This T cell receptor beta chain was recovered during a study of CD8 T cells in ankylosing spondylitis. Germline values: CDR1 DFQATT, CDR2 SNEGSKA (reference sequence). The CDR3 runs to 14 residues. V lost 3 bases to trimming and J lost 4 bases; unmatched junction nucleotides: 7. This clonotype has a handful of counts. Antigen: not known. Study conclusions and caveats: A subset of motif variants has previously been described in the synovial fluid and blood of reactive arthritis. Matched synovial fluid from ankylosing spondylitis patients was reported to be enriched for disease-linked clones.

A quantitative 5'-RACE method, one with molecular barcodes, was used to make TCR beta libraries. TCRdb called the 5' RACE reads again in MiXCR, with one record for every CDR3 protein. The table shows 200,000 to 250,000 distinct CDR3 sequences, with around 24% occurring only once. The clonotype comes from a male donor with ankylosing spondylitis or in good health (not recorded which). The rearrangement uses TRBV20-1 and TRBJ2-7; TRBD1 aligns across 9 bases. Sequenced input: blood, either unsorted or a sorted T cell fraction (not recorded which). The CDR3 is CSASATGGEYEQYF. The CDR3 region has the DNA TGCAGTGCTAGCGCAACAGGGGGCGAGTACGAGCAGTACTTC.